Listed below are T cell receptor beta chains from one sample, sequenced in a study of blood T cell repertoires in COVID-19. Sequenced by immunoSEQ multiplex PCR; TCRdb stores in-frame clones only, minus some. The sample contains about 250,000 clones, 70% to 90% of which appear only once. What was sequenced was PBMCs or T cells enriched from blood (not recorded which). These receptors were obtained from a woman in her 50s who had recovered from COVID-19. Each CDR3 is given with its conserved first and last residue. D genes are given only for firm matches. Size is stated for part of the rows, as once, few or many counts, or as a class when the clone is expanded.

>TRBD2|TRBJ2-2|TRBV5-6|-
TGTGCCAGCAGCTCGTCAGCGGGAGATCGAACCGGGGAGCTGTTTTTT
CASSSSAGDRTGELFF
>TRBD1|TRBJ1-4|TRBV18|-
TGTGCCAGCTCACCACCGACAGGGGCAACTAATGAAAAACTGTTTTTT
CASSPPTGATNEKLFF
>TRBD1|TRBJ1-4|TRBV2|few
TGTGCCAGCAGACCGGACAGGGTTACTACTAATGAAAAACTGTTTTTT
CASRPDRVTTNEKLFF
>-|TRBJ1-2|TRBV5-1|-
TGCGCCAGCAGCTTGGGCGTCCTAAACTATGGCTACACCTTC
CASSLGVLNYGYTF
>TRBD2|TRBJ2-4|TRBV27|-
TGTGCCAGCAGTTCGCAGATACCGACTAGCGGTCCCAAAAACATTCAGTACTTC
CASSSQIPTSGPKNIQYF
>-|TRBJ2-5|TRBV5-1|-
TGCGCCAGCAGCTTACTGACCCGCCTCTTCGGGAGTGGAGAGACCCAGTACTTC
CASSLLTRLFGSGETQYF
>-|TRBJ2-1|TRBV5-5|-
TGTGCCAGCAGCTTCCTCTACAATGAGCAGTTCTTC
CASSFLYNEQFF
>-|TRBJ1-3|TRBV28|-
TGTGCCAGCAGTTTACCGGGACAAGTCGGAAACACCATATATTTT
CASSLPGQVGNTIYF
>TRBD1|TRBJ1-1|TRBV18|-
TGTGCCAGCTCACAAACAGGGGACACTGAAGCTTTCTTT
CASSQTGDTEAFF
>-|TRBJ1-5|TRBV5-1|-
TGCGCCAGCAGCCCCAGGGGAGGGATCAATCAGCCCCAGCATTTT
CASSPRGGINQPQHF
>TRBD1|TRBJ1-2|TRBV27|-
TGTGCCAGCAGTACAGACAGGGTAACGAGTACTGGCTACACCTTC
CASSTDRVTSTGYTF
>-|TRBJ1-1|TRBV19|-
TGTGCCAGTAGTATAGCTCACAGGGTAGGCGGGACTGAAGCTTTCTTT
CASSIAHRVGGTEAFF
>-|TRBJ1-6|TRBV11-2|few
TGTGCCAGCAGCTTAAGTCCGGGGGGCGCTTCACCCCTCCACTTT
CASSLSPGGASPLHF
>-|TRBJ2-3|TRBV19|-
TGTGCCAGTAGTATCTCGGGGGGCGCGGGGTCAGATACGCAGTATTTT
CASSISGGAGSDTQYF
>TRBD2|TRBJ2-1|TRBV18|-
TGTGCCAGCTCACCACCGGGACTAGCGGGAGGAAATGAGCAGTTCTTC
CASSPPGLAGGNEQFF
>TRBD2|TRBJ2-1|TRBV15|-
TGTGCCACCAGCAGCGATGACAGCGGGGACGTCCGAGGAGGGAATGAGCAGTTCTTC
CATSSDDSGDVRGGNEQFF
>-|TRBJ2-5|TRBV3-1/TRBV3-2|once
TGTGCCAGCAGCCCGGGGGTTTCCCAAGAGACCCAGTACTTC
CASSPGVSQETQYF
>TRBD2|TRBJ2-7|TRBV6-5|-
TGTGCCAGCAGCCGGACTAGCGGGAGTTCCTACGAGCAGTACTTC
CASSRTSGSSYEQYF
>TRBD1|TRBJ1-4|TRBV27|-
TGTGCCAGCAGTTCCTCTCCACTCCGGGACAGGGCTGAAAAACTGTTTTTT
CASSSSPLRDRAEKLFF
>TRBD2|TRBJ2-1|TRBV7-8|-
TGTGCCAGCAGCGCGGGACTAGCGGGGTACAATGAGCAGTTCTTC
CASSAGLAGYNEQFF
>-|TRBJ1-2|TRBV7-2|-
TGTGCCAGCAGCCTGACAGTGACTAACTATGGCTACACCTTC
CASSLTVTNYGYTF
>TRBD1|TRBJ2-7|TRBV2|-
TGTGCCAGCACCTTAGCCGGGACAGGGATCAAGCAGTACTTC
CASTLAGTGIKQYF
>-|TRBJ1-5|TRBV7-8|-
TGTGCCAGCAGCTTAGCGGCGGGGGGAGAGCCCCAGCATTTT
CASSLAAGGEPQHF
>-|TRBJ2-2|TRBV7-9|-
TGTGCCAGCAGCTTTCAGGGGACCGGGGAGCTGTTTTTT
CASSFQGTGELFF
>-|TRBJ1-2|TRBV6-2/TRBV6-3|-
TGTGCCAGCAGTTACGCAGGGTTTGGGTCCCCCTACGGCTACACCTTC
CASSYAGFGSPYGYTF
>TRBD2|TRBJ2-2|TRBV5-3|once
TGTGCCAGAAGCTCGATTAAAGCGGGGGAAAACACCGGGGAGCTGTTTTTT
CARSSIKAGENTGELFF
>TRBD2|TRBJ2-1|TRBV7-9|-
TGTGCCAGCAGTTTCTGGACTAGCAGGACCGATGAGCAGTTCTTC
CASSFWTSRTDEQFF
>-|TRBJ2-1|TRBV27|-
TGTGCCAGCAGTTCGGACACTATTAGGTACAATGAGCAGTTCTTC
CASSSDTIRYNEQFF
>TRBD1|TRBJ2-2|TRBV10-3|-
TGTGCCATCAGTGTGGAGACAGGGGACTCCAACACCGGGGAGCTGTTTTTT
CAISVETGDSNTGELFF
>-|TRBJ2-2|TRBV7-3|-
TGTGCCAGCAGCTTAACCGGGAACACGAACACCGGGGAGCTGTTTTTT
CASSLTGNTNTGELFF
>TRBD2|TRBJ2-1|TRBV28|few
TGTGCCAGCAGTCGAAGCGGGGGCCCCAATGAGCAGTTCTTC
CASSRSGGPNEQFF
>TRBD2|TRBJ2-1|TRBV5-4|-
TGTGCCAGCAGCTTAGTGATAGCGGGAGGGCCATATAATGAGCAGTTCTTC
CASSLVIAGGPYNEQFF
>-|TRBJ2-5|TRBV27|-
TGTGCCAGCAGTTTCTCCAGGGCGGTGGAGACCCAGTACTTC
CASSFSRAVETQYF
>TRBD1|TRBJ1-2|TRBV5-1|-
TGCGCCAGCAGTTCCGGACAGGGGCCTAACTATGGCTACACCTTC
CASSSGQGPNYGYTF
>TRBD2|TRBJ2-1|TRBV28|-
TGTGCCAGCAGTCCTACCACTAGCGGAGGCTACAATGAGCAGTTCTTC
CASSPTTSGGYNEQFF
>TRBD2|TRBJ2-1|TRBV5-1|-
TGCGCCAGCAGGAGCGAGGGACTAGCGGGAGCTGAGCAGTTCTTC
CASRSEGLAGAEQFF
>-|TRBJ2-3|TRBV7-2|-
TGTGCCAGCAGCTTTTTGGCCACAGATACGCAGTATTTT
CASSFLATDTQYF
>-|TRBJ2-2|TRBV24-1|many
TGTGCCACCAGTGATAGTCCGGGGATTCCGTACACCGGGGAGCTGTTTTTT
CATSDSPGIPYTGELFF
>TRBD1|TRBJ2-3|TRBV5-4|-
TGTGCCAGCAGCTTCGAGGGGGCGCGGGGCACAGATACGCAGTATTTT
CASSFEGARGTDTQYF
>-|TRBJ2-6|TRBV11-3|-
TGTGCCAGCAGCTTAGTTCGTCGGGAATCTGGGGCCAACGTCCTGACTTTC
CASSLVRRESGANVLTF
>-|TRBJ1-1|TRBV10-3|-
TGTGCCATCAGGTTTAGTGGGGGCGCGGCGAGCACTGAAGCTTTCTTT
CAIRFSGGAASTEAFF
>-|TRBJ2-7|TRBV5-1|-
TGCGCCAGCAGCCCCTATACAGCCTCCTACGAGCAGTACTTC
CASSPYTASYEQYF
>-|TRBJ2-7|TRBV15|-
TGTGCCACCAGCAGAGAACGGGGAGTCTCCTACGAGCAGTACTTC
CATSRERGVSYEQYF
>-|TRBJ2-7|TRBV2|once
TGTGCCAGCAGTAGCTACCGCTACGAGCAGTACTTC
CASSSYRYEQYF
>-|TRBJ1-3|TRBV5-1|-
TGCGCCAGCAGCTTGGCGGGAGTAGTTGGGGGGAGCTCTGGAAACACCATATATTTT
CASSLAGVVGGSSGNTIYF
>-|TRBJ1-1|TRBV5-1|-
TGCGCCAGCAGCTACCTGGGTAGGGGTGAGACTGAAGCTTTCTTT
CASSYLGRGETEAFF
>-|TRBJ1-6|TRBV18|-
TGTGCCAGCTCGTGGGACAAGGATTCACCCCTCCACTTT
CASSWDKDSPLHF
>-|TRBJ2-7|TRBV4-2|-
TGTGCCAGCAGCCAAGCAGGGGAGGGATCGAGAGAGCAGTACTTC
CASSQAGEGSREQYF
>TRBD2|TRBJ2-2|TRBV19|-
TGTGCCAGTAGTAGACAACTAGCGGGGGATAACACCGGGGAGCTGTTTTTT
CASSRQLAGDNTGELFF
>-|TRBJ2-1|TRBV7-3|-
TGTGCCAGCAGCCCCCGGGGGAGCAATGAGCAGTTCTTC
CASSPRGSNEQFF
>TRBD2|TRBJ2-4|TRBV7-2|-
TGTGCCAGCAGCTCTAGCGGGAGTGAGAACATTCAGTACTTC
CASSSSGSENIQYF
>TRBD2|TRBJ2-1|TRBV7-8|-
TGTGCCGGCAGCTTAGAGCCTAGCGGGAGAATAGCCATAAATGAGCAGTTCTTC
CAGSLEPSGRIAINEQFF